Presented here are 5 T cell receptor beta chains from one specimen sequenced in a study of cytomegalovirus exposure and HLA in healthy donors. With 60 Vbeta and 13 Jbeta primers, the PCR was carried out. The protocol was immunoSEQ multiplex PCR, while the TCRdb copy is restricted to in-frame clones and leaves out a portion. Of roughly 140,000 clones in the sample, over 70% were seen once. The specimen sequenced was PBMCs. All receptors come from a man younger than 40 in good health and CMV-seropositive.

This clone was observed a handful of times. This chain links TRBV7-2 with TRBJ1-1; 12 bases are shared with TRBD1. The ends lost 5 bases at V and 0 bases at J; junction bases unmatched: 4. CDR3 length equals 16 residues. Germline assignment: CDR1 SGHTA and CDR2 FQGNSA. The CDR3 region has the DNA TGTGCCAGCAGCCTCCGGGACAGGGGGCTGAACACTGAAGCTTTCTTT. Protein sequence: CASSLRDRGLNTEAFF.

The chain uses TRBV5-3 and TRBJ1-5, with D perhaps TRBD1 (6 bases). TRBV5-3 is recorded as an ORF, its role being uncertain. The V end was cut by 7 bases, the J end by 6 bases, with 17 bases between. This CDR3 is built from 14 residues. The CDR3 nucleotides are TGTGCCAGAGAGGACAGTCGAGGGGTTCAGCCCCAGCATTTT. Encoded protein: CAREDSRGVQPQHF.

The CDR3 spells CASSVARGGGLGNIQYF. The DNA of the CDR3 is TGTGCCAGCAGCGTAGCGAGGGGAGGAGGTTTAGGAAACATTCAGTACTTC. The V and J genes are TRBV9 and TRBJ2-4; a possible D gene is TRBD2 (6 bases). Germline V CDR1 and CDR2: SGDLS, YYNGEE. The CDR3 consists of 17 residues. V lost 0 bases and J lost 6, with 19 bases in between.

This clone was counted only a few times. The chain carries TRBV9 and TRBJ2-1; TRBD1 agrees at 9 bases. CDR3 length: 15 amino acids. Germline trimming cut 5 bases from V and 2 bases from J; bases unmatched to any gene: 5. CDR1 SGDLS and CDR2 YYNGEE come from the germline V gene. The CDR3 nucleotides read TGTGCCAGCAGGGAGACAGGGGGGACCTACAATGAGCAGTTCTTC. Translated, it gives CASRETGGTYNEQFF.

The chain employs TRBV30 and TRBJ1-2; 9 bases are shared with TRBD1. Trimming at V came to 3 bases and at J to 8 bases, leaving 7 bases not matched to a gene. Germline CDR1 GTSNPN, CDR2 SVGIG (reference sequence). The CDR3 runs 13 residues. The DNA of the CDR3 is TGTGCCTGGAGGGGGACAGGGTTAAAAGGCTACACCTTC. Translating gives CAWRGTGLKGYTF.